This T cell receptor (beta chain) came from a study of breast tumors, draining lymph nodes, adjacent tissues. Axillary draining lymph nodes of breast cancer patients supplied the node samples. As concerns this clonotype: This may come from a read error, since a much larger clone is one base off.

TCRdb independently ran MiXCR on the multiplex PCR reads; one entry per CDR3 protein. The data contain 130,000 or so distinct CDR3 sequences, 20% to 25% of them singletons. V was clipped by 6 bases and J by 3 bases, with 12 bases between them. The CDR3 runs to 13 residues. Germline V gene data show CDR1 as SGHKS and CDR2 as YYEKEE (reference sequence). The chain is built from TRBV5-5 and TRBJ2-5, with D possibly being TRBD1 (5 bases). Material: axillary lymph node tissue. This sequence was found in a female donor with breast cancer. Some clones in this sample may be carry-over from other donors' samples. In DNA form, the CDR3 reads TGTGCCAGCATCCCCCCACAGGAAGAGACCCAGTACTTC. As protein: CASIPPQEETQYF.